The 10 T cell receptor beta chains below come from one sample, sequenced in a study of blood T cell repertoires in COVID-19 (TCRdb year 2020). The library was generated by the immunoSEQ multiplex PCR assay. TCRdb took this table from immuneACCESS and kept in-frame rearrangements with V and J called. Such tables lack part of the clones; where checked against another copy, unresolved V genes explain under half of the gap, and the rest is unexplained. The sample table lists fewer than 200,000 clones, around 89% of them with a count of one. The top ten clones comprise around 25% of the sample. Sequenced input: peripheral blood. All receptors derive from a man aged 55-75 years with acute or convalescent COVID-19.

The chain links TRBV5-1 to TRBJ2-2, with D perhaps TRBD2 (6 bases). Germline loops: CDR1 SGHRS, CDR2 YFSETQ. The CDR3 is 14 amino acids. V was shortened by 4 bases and J by 9 bases, with 16 bases between the two germline ends. The CDR3 sequence: CASSLSEGNRELFF. DNA for the CDR3: TGCGCCAGCAGCCTCTCGGAGGGGAACCGGGAGCTGTTTTTT.

The chain joins TRBV7-9 to TRBJ1-3; D unclear. Germline assignment: CDR1 SEHNR and CDR2 FQNEAQ (reference sequence). The CDR3 covers 16 residues. V was clipped by 4 bases and J by 0 bases, with 13 bases between them. In DNA form, the CDR3 reads TGTGCCAGCAGCTCTCTAACGGGGAGCTCTGGAAACACCATATATTTT. As protein: CASSSLTGSSGNTIYF.

This clone was counted a single time. This sequence joins TRBV5-4 and TRBJ1-1; D call uncertain. V was cut by 2 bases and J by 3 bases, with 11 bases left in between. This CDR3 has 14 residues. Germline V CDR1 and CDR2: SGHNT, YYREEE (reference sequence). CDR3 in DNA: TGTGCCAGCAGCTTCAGTGGGCAGGACACTGAAGCTTTCTTT. Its protein product is CASSFSGQDTEAFF.

V is TRBV9 and J is TRBJ1-2; 7 bases line up with TRBD1. Germline V gene sequence: CDR1 SGDLS, CDR2 YYNGEE. This CDR3 is 13 amino acids long. Trimming cost V 10 bases and J 6 bases; bases outside gene matches: 12. CDR3 sequence reads: CAGSRQGGDGYTF. The DNA for the CDR3 is TGTGCCGGCTCCCGGCAGGGGGGCGATGGCTACACCTTC.

J is TRBJ1-2 and V is TRBV11-1; D not certain. From germline, CDR1 is SGHAT and CDR2 FQDESV (reference sequence). Trimming took off 6 bases at V and 8 bases at J, with 13 bases between the two ends. The CDR3 extends over 12 amino acids. The CDR3 loop is CASSLEPGGYTF. CDR3 sequence (DNA): TGTGCCAGCAGTTTGGAGCCGGGAGGCTACACCTTC.

The chain couples TRBV9 to TRBJ1-1; D ambiguous. The germline gives CDR1 SGDLS, CDR2 YYNGEE. V dropped 5 bases and J dropped 0 bases, with 11 bases sitting between them. The CDR3 spans 14 residues. CDR3: CASSPSPMNTEAFF. The DNA for the CDR3 is TGTGCCAGCAGTCCTAGCCCTATGAACACTGAAGCTTTCTTT.

In DNA form, the CDR3 reads TGTGCCATCAGTGACGCCGGGACAGGGGCGACGGGCTACACCTTC. This encodes CAISDAGTGATGYTF. V gene TRBV10-3 combines with J gene TRBJ1-2, with 10 positions matching TRBD1. J lost 8 bases, V lost 3 bases, and 9 bases had no gene match. Germline assignment: CDR1 ENHRY and CDR2 SYGVKD. The CDR3 runs 15 residues.

The chain employs TRBV27 and TRBJ1-2, with 8 bases aligning to TRBD1. Germline values: CDR1 MNHEY, CDR2 SMNVEV (reference sequence). The CDR3 has 15 amino acids. J lost 4 bases, V lost 2 bases, and 6 bases had no gene match. The CDR3 sequence is CASSLGTGGPYGYTF. The CDR3 region has the DNA TGTGCCAGCAGTTTAGGGACAGGTGGACCCTATGGCTACACCTTC.

CDR3 in amino acids: CATSDGGVETQYF. CDR3 nucleotides: TGTGCCACCAGTGATGGGGGGGTAGAGACCCAGTACTTC. This sequence joins TRBV24-1 and TRBJ2-5, with 7 bases that match TRBD2. Looked up from germline, CDR1 is KGHDR and CDR2 is SFDVKD. CDR3 length: 13 residues. Losses at the gene ends were 3 bases for V and 4 bases for J; bases not matched to a gene: 1.

The chain uses TRBV9 and TRBJ2-5; 8 positions agree with TRBD2. The CDR3 consists of 16 residues. J was trimmed by 2 bases and V by 3 bases; bases with no gene match: 9. CDR1 and CDR2 from the germline V gene are SGDLS and YYNGEE. The CDR3 DNA follows: TGTGCCAGCAGCGCCACGAGCGGGGGCCGTCAAGAGACCCAGTACTTC. Translation gives CASSATSGGRQETQYF.